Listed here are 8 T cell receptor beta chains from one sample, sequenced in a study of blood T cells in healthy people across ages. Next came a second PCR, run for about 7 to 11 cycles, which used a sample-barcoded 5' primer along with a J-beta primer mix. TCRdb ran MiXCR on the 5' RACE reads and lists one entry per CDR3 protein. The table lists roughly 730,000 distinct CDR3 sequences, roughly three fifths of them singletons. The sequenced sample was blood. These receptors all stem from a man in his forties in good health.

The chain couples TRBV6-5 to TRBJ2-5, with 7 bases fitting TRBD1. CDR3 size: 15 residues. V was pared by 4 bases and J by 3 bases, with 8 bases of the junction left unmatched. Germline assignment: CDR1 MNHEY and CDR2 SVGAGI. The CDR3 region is CASSFPGTAEETQYF. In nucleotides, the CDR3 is TGTGCCAGCAGTTTTCCCGGGACAGCCGAAGAGACCCAGTACTTC.

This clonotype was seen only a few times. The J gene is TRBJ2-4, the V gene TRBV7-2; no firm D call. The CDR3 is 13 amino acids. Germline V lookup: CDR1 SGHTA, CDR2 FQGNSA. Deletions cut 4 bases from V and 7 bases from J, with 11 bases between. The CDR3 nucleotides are TGTGCCAGCAGCTATGTGGGTAGGAACATTCAGTACTTC. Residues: CASSYVGRNIQYF.

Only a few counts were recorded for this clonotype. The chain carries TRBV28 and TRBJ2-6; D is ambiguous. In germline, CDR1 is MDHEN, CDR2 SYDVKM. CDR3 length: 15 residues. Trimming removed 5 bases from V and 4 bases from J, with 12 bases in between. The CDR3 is CASSPPSNGANVLTF. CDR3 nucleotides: TGTGCCAGCAGTCCCCCCTCGAACGGGGCCAACGTCCTGACTTTC. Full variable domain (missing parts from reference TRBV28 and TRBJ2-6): DVKVTQSSRYLVKRTGEKVFLECVQDMDHENMFWYRQDPGLGLRLIYFSYDVKMKEKGDIPEGYSVSREKKERFSLILESASTNQTSMYLCASSPPSNGANVLTFGAGSRLTVL.

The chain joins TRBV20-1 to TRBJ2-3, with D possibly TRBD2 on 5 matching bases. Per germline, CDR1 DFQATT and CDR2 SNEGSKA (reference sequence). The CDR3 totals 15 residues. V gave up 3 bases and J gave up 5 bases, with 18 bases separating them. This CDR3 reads CSASLPAGPRDTQYF. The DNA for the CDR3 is TGCAGTGCTAGTCTCCCGGCGGGTCCTAGAGATACGCAGTATTTT.

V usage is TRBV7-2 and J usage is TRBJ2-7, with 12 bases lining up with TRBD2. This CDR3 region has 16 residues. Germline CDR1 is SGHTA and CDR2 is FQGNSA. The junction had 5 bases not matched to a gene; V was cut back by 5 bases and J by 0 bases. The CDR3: CASSMGTSGYSYEQYF. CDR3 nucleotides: TGTGCCAGCAGCATGGGGACTAGCGGGTACTCCTACGAGCAGTACTTC.

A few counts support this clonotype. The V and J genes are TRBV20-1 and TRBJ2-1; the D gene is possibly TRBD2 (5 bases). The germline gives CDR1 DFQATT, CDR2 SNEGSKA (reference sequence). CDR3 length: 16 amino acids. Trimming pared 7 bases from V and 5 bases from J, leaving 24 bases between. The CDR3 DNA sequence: TGCAGTGTCCGGGCTACCCAAAAACCGAGGGACAATGAGCAGTTCTTC. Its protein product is CSVRATQKPRDNEQFF.

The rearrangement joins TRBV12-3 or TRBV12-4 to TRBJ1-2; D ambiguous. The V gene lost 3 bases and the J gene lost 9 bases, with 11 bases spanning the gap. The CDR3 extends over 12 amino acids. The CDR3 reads CASSLQAVRYTF. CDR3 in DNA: TGTGCCAGCAGTTTGCAGGCAGTACGCTACACCTTC.

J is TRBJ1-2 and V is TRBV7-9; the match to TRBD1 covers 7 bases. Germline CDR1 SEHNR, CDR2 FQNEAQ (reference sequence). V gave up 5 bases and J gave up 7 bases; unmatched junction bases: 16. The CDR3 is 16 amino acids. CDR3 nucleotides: TGTGCCAGCAGCCTATCAAGACAGGGTTTGGTCTCTGGCTACACCTTC. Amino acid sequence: CASSLSRQGLVSGYTF.